This TCR beta chain was identified during a study of blood T cell repertoires in COVID-19. Study in general: Sample material is recorded as cDNA or gDNA derived from T cells, B-cell-depleted T cells, or PBMCs.

The CDR3 extends over 15 amino acids. V lost 3 bases and J lost 4, with 13 bases in between. Germline values: CDR1 LNHDA, CDR2 SQIVND (reference sequence). Sequencing was performed with immunoSEQ multiplex PCR; in TCRdb, only in-frame clones are kept and a portion is missing. The sample has about 290,000 clones; around 90% are singletons. The sequence was obtained from a woman in her forties who had recovered from COVID-19. V usage is TRBV19 and J usage is TRBJ1-5; no firm D call. Sequenced input: peripheral blood. CDR3 DNA: TGTGCCAGTAGTATGGGCACATTGCAGAATCAGCCCCAGCATTTT. Amino acid sequence: CASSMGTLQNQPQHF.